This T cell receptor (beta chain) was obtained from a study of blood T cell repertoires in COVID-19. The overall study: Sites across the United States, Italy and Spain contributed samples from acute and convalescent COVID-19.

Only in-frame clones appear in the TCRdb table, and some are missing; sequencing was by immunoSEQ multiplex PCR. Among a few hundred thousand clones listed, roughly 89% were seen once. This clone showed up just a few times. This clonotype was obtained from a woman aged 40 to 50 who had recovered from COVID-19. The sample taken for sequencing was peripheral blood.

The CDR3 loop is CASRERDYEQYF. The CDR3 DNA reads as TGTGCCAGCAGGGAGCGGGACTACGAGCAGTACTTC. The genes are TRBV6-6 and TRBJ2-7; 7 positions match TRBD2. The CDR3 spans 12 residues. Germline V gene sequence: CDR1 MNHNY, CDR2 SVGAGI (reference sequence). With V trimmed by 6 bases and J by 3 bases, 2 bases remained unmatched.